These T cell receptor beta chains were read from a single sample in a study of T cell repertoires in cytomegalovirus infection. One entry per CDR3 protein, called by TCRdb with MiXCR from the reads. The table has approximately 200,000 distinct CDR3 sequences, roughly 23% seen once; the top ten hold 15% to 20%. What was sequenced was CD8+ T cells from PBMCs. All receptors derive from a human donor in good health (CMV status not recorded). Some clones in this sample may be carry-over from other donors' samples. Each CDR3 is given with its conserved first and last residue. Size is omitted from some rows. Given values are once, few, many or a class for expanded clones.

clone size,V gene,J gene,CDR3 protein
few,TRBV7-2,TRBJ2-1,CASSLGRGGRDEQFF
NA,TRBV7-9,TRBJ2-5,CASSSDSTQETQYF
NA,TRBV2,TRBJ2-3,CASSGGGGGPITDTQYF
NA,TRBV18,TRBJ2-7,CASSPLGTLSYEQYF
few,TRBV15,TRBJ2-1,CATSPGVSGTGLFF
NA,TRBV29-1,TRBJ2-3,CSVGTFGPDTQYF
many,TRBV7-8,TRBJ2-5,CASSLAPWAAGAGETQYF
NA,TRBV6-5,TRBJ1-1,CASSHQGLNTEAFF
NA,TRBV29-1,TRBJ2-1,CSAGGRGQGIEQFF
many,TRBV12-3/TRBV12-4,TRBJ2-1,CASSLLGRYNEQFF
few,TRBV28,TRBJ1-1,CASGPSNTEAFF
NA,TRBV6-1,TRBJ1-1,CASSSTVEAFF
many,TRBV7-6,TRBJ2-7,CASSKGQGSYEQYF
many,TRBV14,TRBJ1-1,CASSQVGEAEAFF
few,TRBV7-9,TRBJ2-7,CASSLAGQGGASWGSYEQYF
few,TRBV9,TRBJ1-2,CASSDRTIYGYTF
NA,TRBV19,TRBJ1-1,CATHTGGSLGNTEAFF
NA,TRBV2,TRBJ2-7,CASRTVGGRDEQYF
few,TRBV6-2/TRBV6-3,TRBJ2-3,CASSYSQGQADTQYF
NA,TRBV2,TRBJ2-1,CATTGTNYNEQFF
many,TRBV7-8,TRBJ2-7,CASSWGQSYEQYF
NA,TRBV2,TRBJ1-5,CASPHGTNQPQHF
NA,TRBV7-8,TRBJ2-3,CASSRTGAADTQYF
few,TRBV28,TRBJ1-4,CASSPTGATNEKLFF
NA,TRBV6-5,TRBJ2-7,CASSYHVRSYEQYF
NA,TRBV6-1,TRBJ2-1,CASAKTGNEQFF
few,TRBV15,TRBJ2-6,CATSINKGSGANVLTF
NA,TRBV3-1,TRBJ2-5,CASSQGAWGETQYF
many,TRBV7-8,TRBJ1-2,CASSLDEFPNYGYTF
NA,TRBV11-1,TRBJ1-1,CASSLSRDLEAFF
many,TRBV7-2,TRBJ2-1,CASSIRREQFF
NA,TRBV7-8,TRBJ1-1,CASSLSPEPYTEAFF
many,TRBV4-2,TRBJ2-2,CASKEISGELFF
NA,TRBV9,TRBJ2-3,CASSVESQASLVSDTQYF
NA,TRBV20-1,TRBJ1-6,CSARVKSGPNSPLHF
NA,TRBV28,TRBJ2-5,CASSFGTVASLGETQYF
NA,TRBV7-8,TRBJ2-7,CASSFYSGEQYF
NA,TRBV29-1,TRBJ2-7,CSVEPTLTGSPYEQYF
many,TRBV7-9,TRBJ2-7,CASKDYSYEQYF
few,TRBV2,TRBJ2-1,CASSDRTSGGLNYNEQFF
NA,TRBV7-8,TRBJ2-5,CASSPKGAYQETQYF